This T cell receptor (beta chain) comes out of a study of metastatic and nonmetastatic thyroid tumors. Germline CDR1 reads DFQATT; CDR2 reads SNEGSKA (reference sequence). The length of the CDR3 is 14 residues. The J segment lost 9 bases and the V segment lost 6 bases, leaving 10 bases of the junction unmatched. Per the original methods: In papillary thyroid cancer, a distant-metastasis classifier was built using CDR3 differences across clinicopathological groups. TCRdb reanalyzed the PCR reads via MiXCR. These V and J calls are TCRdb output, not the study's own analysis. The sample includes tens of thousands of clones, roughly 19% seen only once; the top ten take 39%. Study outcomes and limitations: The reported finding was significantly higher TCR beta diversity in malignant thyroid tumors relative to benign nodules, in blood and tumor.

No patient had received any treatment before thyroid surgery. This clone has ten or more counts. What it binds is not known. The specimen was blood. This TCR came from a female donor with papillary thyroid cancer or a benign thyroid nodule (not recorded which). Some clones in this sample may be carry-over from other donors' samples. This chain uses TRBV20-1 with TRBJ2-1; 11 nucleotides match TRBD2. The CDR3 DNA follows: TGCAGTGCCACAACTAGCGGGGGTTACCTTGAGCAGTTCTTC. This translates into CSATTSGGYLEQFF.